This T cell receptor beta chain was identified in a study of blood T cells in healthy people across ages. Study as a whole: Template switching caught about one barcoded beta molecule for each two T cells.

Next came a second PCR, run for about 6 to 11 cycles, which used a sample-barcoded 5' primer along with a J-beta primer mix. TCRdb re-called the 5' RACE reads with MiXCR, one entry per CDR3 protein. Among 1.5 million to 2 million distinct CDR3 sequences, roughly a third were seen once, and the ten largest hold around 11%. CDR1 is SGHVS, CDR2 FQNEAQ, per germline. Deletions cut 5 bases from V and 8 bases from J, with 21 bases between. This CDR3 spans 15 amino acids. The source material was blood. J is TRBJ1-2 and V is TRBV7-8, with D possibly TRBD1 on 6 matching bases. This sequence originates from a woman aged 25 to 39 in good health. The CDR3 nucleotides read TGTGCCAGCAGCCCCCGGGACAACCCGATTGGGGGCTACACCTTC. This translates into CASSPRDNPIGGYTF.